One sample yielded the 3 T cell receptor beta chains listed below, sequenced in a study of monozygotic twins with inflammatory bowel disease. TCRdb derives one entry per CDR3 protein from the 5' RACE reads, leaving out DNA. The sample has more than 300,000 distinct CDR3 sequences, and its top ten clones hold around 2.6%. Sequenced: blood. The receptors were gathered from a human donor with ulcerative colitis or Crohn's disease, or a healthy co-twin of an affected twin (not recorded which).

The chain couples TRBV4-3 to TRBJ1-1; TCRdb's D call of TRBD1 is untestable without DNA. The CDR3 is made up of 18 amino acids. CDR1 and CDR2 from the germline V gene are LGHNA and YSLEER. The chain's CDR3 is CASSPGQGLEFLNTEAFF.

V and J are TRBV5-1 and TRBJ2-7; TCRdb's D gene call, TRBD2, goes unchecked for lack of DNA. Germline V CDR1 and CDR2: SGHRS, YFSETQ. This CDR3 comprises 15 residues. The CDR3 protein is CASSAKLAGAYEQYF.

The CDR3 sequence: CASSELGRPSSGANVLTF. The chain is built from TRBV2 and TRBJ2-6; the TRBD2 assignment by TCRdb is unverifiable without DNA. In germline, CDR1 is SNHLY, CDR2 FYNNEI. This CDR3 is built from 18 residues.